This TCR beta chain comes out of a study of beta chain features in type 1 diabetes. Across the study: Examination spanned around 100,000,000 sorted cells from all samples.

Donors underwent one heparinised blood draw, about 110 mL on average. This CDR3 comprises 14 residues. Deletions cut 4 bases from V and 1 base from J, with 10 bases between. Germline V gives CDR1 SNHLY, CDR2 FYNNEI. General observations from the study: TCRB CDR3s were moderately but significantly shorter in Type 1 diabetes patients in all four CD4+ subsets. Possibly, sequencing cDNA over-represented cells that had high TCR expression levels.

Expressed TCRB transcripts were sequenced, since all the RNA that had been isolated was reverse transcribed. About 3.9 million reads on average were seen across naive, central memory and regulatory T cell samples. The method was immunoSEQ multiplex PCR; TCRdb's version includes in-frame clones alone and lacks a portion of them. The sample holds around 250,000 clones, 24% seen once. This clone was seen only a few times. The antigen is undetermined. V is TRBV2 and J is TRBJ2-5; D is unclear. The sequenced sample was naive CD4+ T cells from blood. This clonotype originated in a woman in her twenties or thirties with type 1 diabetes. The CDR3 bases are TGTGCCAGCAGTGTTTTGCCTAGCCAAGAGACCCAGTACTTC. Its translation is CASSVLPSQETQYF. Complete variable domain (other parts from reference TRBV2 and TRBJ2-5): EPEVTQTPSHQVTQMGQEVILRCVPISNHLYFYWYRQILGQKVEFLVSFYNNEISEKSEIFDDQFSVERPDGSNFTLKIRSTKLEDSAMYFCASSVLPSQETQYFGPGTRLLVL.